The 26 T cell receptor beta chains presented below share a single source sample, sequenced in a study of cytomegalovirus exposure and HLA in healthy donors. This table comes from immunoSEQ multiplex PCR, and its TCRdb copy is limited to in-frame clones, with some not included. The table lists around 200,000 clones, 81% of them singletons. Sample: PBMCs. These receptors were taken from a woman aged 30 to 39 in good health and CMV-seronegative.

J is TRBJ1-5 and V is TRBV29-1, with 8 nucleotides matching TRBD1. V dropped 4 bases and J dropped 0; count of bases not matched to a gene: 2. Germline CDR1 reads SQVTM; CDR2 reads ANQGSEA. This CDR3 has 14 residues. The CDR3 loop reads CSVGTGNSNQPQHF. The DNA of the CDR3 is TGCAGCGTTGGGACAGGGAATAGCAATCAGCCCCAGCATTTT. Full variable domain (outside the CDR3, taken from reference TRBV29-1 and TRBJ1-5): SAVISQKPSRDICQRGTSLTIQCQVDSQVTMMFWYRQQPGQSLTLIATANQGSEATYESGFVIDKFPISRPNLTFSTLTVSNMSPEDSSIYLCSVGTGNSNQPQHFGDGTRLSIL.

This rearrangement joins TRBV15 to TRBJ2-7; 8 nucleotides line up with TRBD2. The CDR3 runs 14 residues. Germline V gene lookup returns CDR1 LNHNV and CDR2 YYDKDF (reference sequence). The V segment lost 1 base and the J segment 4 bases; nucleotides outside the gene matches: 3. As DNA, the CDR3 is TGTGCCACCAGCAGAGGAATAGCGGGATACGAGCAGTACTTC. Translated: CATSRGIAGYEQYF.

This chain joins TRBV2 and TRBJ2-3; D is unresolved. The CDR3 length is 14 residues. The germline V gene encodes CDR1 SNHLY and CDR2 FYNNEI. The V end was cut by 4 bases, the J end by 1 base, with 9 bases between. The CDR3 loop is CASSVRGGTDTQYF. The CDR3 nucleotides are TGTGCCAGCAGTGTTAGAGGAGGCACAGATACGCAGTATTTT.

The V call is TRBV6-5, the J call TRBJ2-7, with a possible D match to TRBD1 (6 bases). Trimming took 5 bases from V and 3 from J, leaving 17 bases between them. The CDR3 spans 15 residues. Per the germline V gene, CDR1 is MNHEY and CDR2 is SVGAGI. This CDR3 is CASSPSFGQRYEQYF. In DNA form, the CDR3 reads TGTGCCAGCAGTCCAAGCTTTGGACAGCGCTACGAGCAGTACTTC.

Only one count was recorded for this clone. This chain's CDR3 is CASRGPTGGEAGELFF. The CDR3 DNA is TGTGCCAGCAGAGGCCCGACGGGGGGGGAGGCCGGGGAGCTGTTTTTT. The gene calls are TRBV6-6 and TRBJ2-2; 8 bases agree with TRBD2. This CDR3 has 16 residues. Germline loops: CDR1 MNHNY, CDR2 SVGAGI (reference sequence). The J segment lost 6 bases and the V segment lost 6 bases, leaving 12 bases of the junction unmatched.

The V call is TRBV2, the J call TRBJ2-5, with 9 bases aligning to TRBD2. Germline assignment: CDR1 SNHLY and CDR2 FYNNEI. V lost 6 bases to trimming and J lost 5 bases; unmatched junction nucleotides: 10. This CDR3 has 15 amino acids. CDR3 DNA: TGTGCCAGCAGCTGGCGGGGGGGATCGAAGGAGACCCAGTACTTC. Protein product: CASSWRGGSKETQYF.

V usage is TRBV7-2 and J usage is TRBJ1-4, with 7 bases that match TRBD1. This CDR3 spans 17 amino acids. The V segment lost 1 base and the J segment 2 bases; nucleotides outside the gene matches: 7. CDR1 and CDR2 (germline): SGHTA, FQGNSA. In nucleotides, the CDR3 is TGTGCCAGCAGCTTAGTGAGGGGGCAGGGGACTAATGAAAAACTGTTTTTT. Its protein product is CASSLVRGQGTNEKLFF.

This chain connects TRBV30 to TRBJ1-1; TRBD1 might be the D (5 bases). The length of the CDR3 is 15 residues. The germline gives CDR1 GTSNPN, CDR2 SVGIG (reference sequence). The V end lost 4 bases, the J end lost 2 bases, and 17 bases lay between the germline ends. The CDR3 spells CAWKNLGPLNTEAFF. For the CDR3, the DNA is TGTGCCTGGAAGAACCTGGGGCCATTAAACACTGAAGCTTTCTTT.

The chain uses TRBV7-9 and TRBJ1-3, with 10 bases lining up with TRBD1. V was pared by 5 bases and J by 2 bases, with 9 bases of the junction left unmatched. The germline gives CDR1 SEHNR, CDR2 FQNEAQ (reference sequence). This CDR3 is built from 17 residues. The CDR3 DNA reads TGTGCCAGCAGCCAGGCGAGGACAGGGGGACCTGGAAACACCATATATTTT. It translates to CASSQARTGGPGNTIYF.

The chain uses TRBV5-5 and TRBJ2-7, with 9 bases aligning to TRBD1. Germline-derived CDR1 and CDR2 are SGHKS and YYEKEE (reference sequence). The J segment lost 6 bases and the V segment lost 4 bases, leaving 11 bases of the junction unmatched. This CDR3 is 15 amino acids long. Here the CDR3 DNA reads TGTGCCAGCAGCCGGACAGGGGAGGTGAGGGGCGAGCAGTACTTC. This encodes CASSRTGEVRGEQYF.

This clone showed up just a few times. The V gene is TRBV18, the J gene TRBJ1-3; 7 nucleotides agree with TRBD1. This CDR3 spans 16 amino acids. Germline V gene sequence: CDR1 KGHSH, CDR2 LQKENI. V trimming: 3 bases; J trimming: 0 bases; junction bases outside the gene matches: 5. CDR3 sequence reads: CASSPGTAISGNTIYF. The CDR3 coding sequence is TGTGCCAGCTCACCCGGGACAGCGATCTCTGGAAACACCATATATTTT.

The V call is TRBV6-5, the J call TRBJ2-6, with D possibly being TRBD2 (5 bases). Trimming took off 8 bases at V and 0 bases at J, with 8 bases between the two ends. Germline assignment: CDR1 MNHEY and CDR2 SVGAGI. The CDR3 sequence is 14 residues long. The CDR3 here is CASARGSGANVLTF. As DNA, the CDR3 is TGTGCCAGCGCACGGGGCTCTGGGGCCAACGTCCTGACTTTC.

The chain recombines TRBV21-1 with TRBJ1-5; TRBD1 is the table's D call, not checked against the DNA. TRBV21-1 is an annotated pseudogene. The length of the CDR3 is 14 residues. CDR3 coding DNA: TGTGCCAGCAGCCAGGAAGAATACAATCAGCCCCAGCATTTT. This translates into CASSQEEYNQPQHF.

This rearrangement joins TRBV29-1 to TRBJ1-1; D not certain. V gave up 7 bases and J gave up 1 base, with 10 bases separating them. The CDR3 extends over 12 amino acids. CDR1 and CDR2 (germline): SQVTM, ANQGSEA. The CDR3 loop reads CSAHHRNTEAFF. CDR3 sequence (DNA): TGCAGCGCCCACCACAGGAACACTGAAGCTTTCTTT. Based on the CDR3 plus reference TRBV29-1 and TRBJ1-1, the full variable domain is SAVISQKPSRDICQRGTSLTIQCQVDSQVTMMFWYRQQPGQSLTLIATANQGSEATYESGFVIDKFPISRPNLTFSTLTVSNMSPEDSSIYLCSAHHRNTEAFFGQGTRLTVV.

This clone turned up a few times. The J gene is TRBJ2-7, the V gene TRBV13; possible D gene TRBD2, 5 bases. V was pared by 2 bases and J by 0 bases, with 8 bases between. The V gene's germline CDR1 is PRHDT and CDR2 FYEKMQ (reference sequence). The CDR3 totals 14 residues. CDR3 nucleotide sequence: TGTGCCAGCAGCTTAACCGGGGACTCCTACGAGCAGTACTTC. As protein: CASSLTGDSYEQYF.

The rearrangement joins TRBV6-5 to TRBJ2-2; 8 nucleotides match TRBD2. The CDR3 consists of 12 residues. Per the germline V gene, CDR1 is MNHEY and CDR2 is SVGAGI. The chain's CDR3 is CVSREGAGELFF. The DNA for the CDR3 is TGTGTCTCCCGGGAGGGGGCCGGGGAGCTGTTTTTT.

This sequence joins TRBV28 and TRBJ1-2; TRBD1 matches 7 bases. CDR3 size: 14 residues. With 1 base clipped from V and 8 bases from J, the junction kept 7 bases outside the gene matches. The germline gives CDR1 MDHEN, CDR2 SYDVKM. CDR3 nucleotides: TGTGCCAGCAGTTTATCCAGGGGGTCGGACGGCTACACCTTC. Translating gives CASSLSRGSDGYTF.

This clone has a single count. The CDR3 sequence is CSVGRLAGANEQFF. In nucleotides, the CDR3 is TGCAGCGTTGGGCGGCTAGCGGGGGCGAATGAGCAGTTCTTC. The chain employs TRBV29-1 and TRBJ2-1; 10 bases fit TRBD2. Trimming removed 4 bases from V and 7 bases from J; junction bases left unmatched: 7. Germline CDR1 and CDR2: SQVTM and ANQGSEA. The CDR3 covers 14 residues.

As to this clone: Within the sample, other DNA sequences also encode this same CDR3. The rearrangement joins TRBV5-1 to TRBJ1-1, with a possible D match to TRBD1 (5 bases). Germline V gene lookup returns CDR1 SGHRS and CDR2 YFSETQ. Trimming cost V 0 bases and J 1 base, with 7 bases left between them. The CDR3 extends over 14 amino acids. The CDR3 DNA follows: TGCGCCAGCAGCTTGGCAACAGGGAACACTGAAGCTTTCTTT. Translated: CASSLATGNTEAFF.

This clone was found a few times. The rearrangement uses TRBV27 and TRBJ1-1; D call uncertain. The V end was cut by 6 bases, the J end by 0 bases, with 8 bases between. The CDR3 runs to 13 residues. CDR1 is MNHEY, CDR2 SMNVEV, per germline (reference sequence). CDR3 sequence: CASRLQMNTEAFF. The CDR3 coding sequence is TGTGCCAGCAGGCTTCAGATGAACACTGAAGCTTTCTTT.

This clone was counted between two and nine times. The chain is built from TRBV6-1 and TRBJ2-3, with TRBD1 identical over 7 bases. After removal of 2 bases from V and 1 base from J, the junction contained 3 bases not matched to a gene. The CDR3 is made up of 15 amino acids. Germline V gives CDR1 MNHNS, CDR2 SASEGT. CDR3 nucleotides: TGTGCCAGCAGTGAAATAACAGGGGGCACAGATACGCAGTATTTT. It codes for CASSEITGGTDTQYF.

This clone was counted only a few times. This chain connects TRBV19 to TRBJ2-5; TRBD2 matches at 7 bases. Germline CDR1 reads LNHDA; CDR2 reads SQIVND (reference sequence). CDR3 length: 15 amino acids. Germline trimming cut 10 bases from V and 8 bases from J; bases unmatched to any gene: 19. The CDR3 here is CAIPTGGPLCETQYF. CDR3 sequence (DNA): TGTGCCATCCCCACGGGAGGACCCCTATGTGAAACCCAGTACTTC.

V is TRBV7-9 and J is TRBJ2-7, with a possible D match to TRBD1 (5 bases). Per germline, CDR1 SEHNR and CDR2 FQNEAQ (reference sequence). This CDR3 comprises 14 residues. The ends were cut back, 4 bases at V and 0 bases at J, with 10 bases in the middle. CDR3 in amino acids: CASSYLDTSYEQYF. The CDR3 coding sequence is TGTGCCAGCAGCTATCTGGACACCTCCTACGAGCAGTACTTC.

The genes are TRBV29-1 and TRBJ1-3; perhaps TRBD1 as D (5 bases). V lost 7 bases and J 0 bases, leaving 19 bases between the germline ends. Germline loops: CDR1 SQVTM, CDR2 ANQGSEA. The CDR3 contains 16 residues. CDR3 nucleotide sequence: TGCAGCGCCGCTGTTTGGGGCAGATCCTCTGGAAACACCATATATTTT. The encoded protein is CSAAVWGRSSGNTIYF.

This chain joins TRBV5-1 and TRBJ2-1; 10 bases agree with TRBD2. Trimming took 4 bases from V and 0 from J; bases not matched to a gene: 16. The CDR3 totals 20 residues. Germline CDR1 and CDR2: SGHRS and YFSETQ. This CDR3 reads CASSPSSLAGYMSSYNEQFF. DNA for the CDR3: TGCGCCAGCAGCCCCTCGTCACTAGCGGGGTATATGAGCTCCTACAATGAGCAGTTCTTC. Drawing the rest from reference TRBV5-1 and TRBJ2-1, the complete variable domain is KAGVTQTPRYLIKTRGQQVTLSCSPISGHRSVSWYQQTPGQGLQFLFEYFSETQRNKGNFPGRFSGRQFSNSRSEMNVSTLELGDSALYLCASSPSSLAGYMSSYNEQFFGPGTRLTVL.

V usage is TRBV18 and J usage is TRBJ2-5, with D possibly TRBD1 on 6 matching bases. Deletions cut 6 bases from V and 5 bases from J, with 16 bases between. This CDR3 spans 14 amino acids. Germline V gives CDR1 KGHSH, CDR2 LQKENI. Here the CDR3 reads CASSLAGVRETQYF. The CDR3 nucleotides are TGTGCCAGCTCCCTAGCAGGGGTGAGGGAGACCCAGTACTTC.